What follows describes a single T cell receptor beta chain. What antigen it recognizes has not been identified. Base qualities were left out, and no much larger clone turns up one base away. The donors were around 39 Caucasian individuals from Russia, aged roughly 6 to 90 years, who were systemically healthy. Each donor gave around 9 milliliters of peripheral blood, collected into EDTA-treated Vacutainer tubes. Ficoll-Paque density-gradient centrifugation was used to isolate PBMCs, with at least 6.5 million per sample. Total RNA was extracted from PBMCs with Trizol reagent, with at least 5 micrograms obtained per sample. For every donor, flow cytometry on a PBMC aliquot measured the percentage of naive CD45RAhigh/CD27high T cells. This sample is drawn from a study of blood T cells in healthy people across ages (dated by TCRdb to about 2015). Background for the entire study: In model experiments, template switching captured about one uniquely barcoded TCR beta cDNA molecule for every two T cells. Two additional independent replicas of 1 million unique cDNA reads from the same blood draw were analyzed for two donors (one aged 18 to 29 and one aged 80 or older). The donors were split into four age groups: young (average about 15 years), middle-aged (39), aged (about 56) and long-lived (82). To track age-related changes in TCR beta repertoire diversity, the study relied on deep sequencing normalized with unique cDNA molecular identifiers. To avoid experimental bias, donors of different ages were distributed randomly across sequencing lanes.

CDR1 and CDR2 were assigned from the germline V gene (reference sequence) as DFQATT and SNEGSKA. Including the terminal cysteine and phenylalanine, the CDR3 comprises 15 residues. Solely the CDR3 DNA is kept, with 45 bases framed from the first base. V is shortened by 0 bases, J by 4 bases, and the region joining them spans 13 bases. The paper's findings and limits, for the study overall: Compared with the aged group, the long-lived group had more naive CD4+ T cells, fewer expanded clones and increased TCR diversity, suggesting age selection. As age increased, observed TCR beta diversity per million T cells dropped in a roughly linear way, and a significant reduction was already evident by age roughly 40. Conclusive comparison of naive and antigen-experienced compartments was prevented by the profiling of bulk unsorted PBMCs. A strong correlation was found between observed TCR beta diversity and the percentage of naive T cells measured by flow cytometry. Because donor CMV infection status was unknown, age-related changes in expanded clonotypes were potentially confounded. Estimates of total diversity from one million sequenced T cells were regarded as lower bounds and underestimates.

The library was obtained by 5' RACE. These reads were obtained on an Illumina HiSeq 2500. A second about 6 to 11 cycle PCR used a sample-barcoded 5' primer and a J-beta primer mix. A template-switch 5' adaptor carrying 12 random nucleotides introduced a unique molecular identifier onto each TCR beta cDNA molecule. At least 2.5 million CDR3-containing paired-end reads were obtained from each sample. First-strand cDNA synthesis was performed from all RNA using the Mint cDNA synthesis kit, with priming by a TRBC-specific oligonucleotide. All cDNA was treated with uracil-DNA glycosylase and then went through a first 18-cycle PCR with the universal primers M1SS and BC2_uni_R. Processing in the source paper ran as follows. Each sample was normalized by randomly selecting 1 million high-quality reads, each carrying a distinct molecular identifier. Instead of being binned into consensus sequences, reads with shared molecular identifiers were discarded. MiTCR, set to a Q25 quality threshold and the strictest error-elimination algorithm, was used for CDR3 identification, clonotype clustering and error correction. Lower-bound total TCR beta diversity was estimated with a nonparametric unseen species model using Euler transformation. The public reads were reanalyzed by TCRdb: fastp trimming at Q25, MiXCR alignment, in-frame beta chains only. Records with the same CDR3 protein are collapsed into one entry carrying the most frequent genes and DNA. The V and J calls and clone size come from TCRdb's table, not from the authors' own analysis. Recorded for this sample are fewer than 800,000 distinct CDR3 sequences; about half of them occurred a single time. 30% to 40% of the sample is held by the ten biggest clonotypes.

The receptor's source is a woman aged 55-69 years in good health. The V and J genes are TRBV20-1 and TRBJ1-5; the D gene assignment is ambiguous. The source material was blood. In nucleotide form, the sequence is TGCAGTGCTAGAGATGGTGCCAGATTTAATCAGCCCCAGCATTTT. This codes for CSARDGARFNQPQHF.